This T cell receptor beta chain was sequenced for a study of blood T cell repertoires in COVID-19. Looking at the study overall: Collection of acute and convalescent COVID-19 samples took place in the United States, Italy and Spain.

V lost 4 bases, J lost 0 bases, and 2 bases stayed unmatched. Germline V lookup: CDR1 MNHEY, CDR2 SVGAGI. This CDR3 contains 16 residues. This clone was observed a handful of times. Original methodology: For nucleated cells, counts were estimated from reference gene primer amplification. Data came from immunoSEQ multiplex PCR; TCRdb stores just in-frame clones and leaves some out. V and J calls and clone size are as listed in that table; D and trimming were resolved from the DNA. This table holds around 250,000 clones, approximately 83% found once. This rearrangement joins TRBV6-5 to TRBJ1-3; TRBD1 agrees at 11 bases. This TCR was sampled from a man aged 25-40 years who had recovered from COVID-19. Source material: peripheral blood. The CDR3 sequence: CASSSGTGGSGNTIYF. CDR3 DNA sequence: TGTGCCAGCAGTTCCGGGACAGGGGGCTCTGGAAACACCATATATTTT.